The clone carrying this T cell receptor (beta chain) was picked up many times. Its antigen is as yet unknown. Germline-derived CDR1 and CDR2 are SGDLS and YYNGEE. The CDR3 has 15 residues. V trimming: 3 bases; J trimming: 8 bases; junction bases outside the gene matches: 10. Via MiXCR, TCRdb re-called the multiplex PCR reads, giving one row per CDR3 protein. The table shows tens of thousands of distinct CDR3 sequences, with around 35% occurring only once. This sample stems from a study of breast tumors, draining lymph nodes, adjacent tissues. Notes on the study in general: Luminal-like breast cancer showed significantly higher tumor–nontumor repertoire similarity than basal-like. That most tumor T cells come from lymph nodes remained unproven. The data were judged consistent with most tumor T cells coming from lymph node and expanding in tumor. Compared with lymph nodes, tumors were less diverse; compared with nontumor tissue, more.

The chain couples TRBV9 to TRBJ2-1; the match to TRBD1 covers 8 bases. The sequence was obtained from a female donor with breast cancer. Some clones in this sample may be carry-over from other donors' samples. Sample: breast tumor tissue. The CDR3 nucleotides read TGTGCCAGCAGCGCGACAGGGGCCGTGGACCATGAGCAGTTCTTC. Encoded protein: CASSATGAVDHEQFF.